This T cell receptor (beta chain) originates from a study of shared clonotypes between healthy human individuals. DNA at 150 to 250 ng, 25,000 to 35,000 T cell genomes, went into sorted-subset replicate PCRs. Libraries were prepared by immunoSEQ multiplex PCR; TCRdb keeps only in-frame clonotypes and omits some of them. Of 1 million to 1.2 million clones listed, about 72% are singletons. Trimming cost V 0 bases and J 6 bases, with 14 bases left between them. Germline V gene sequence: CDR1 GTSNPN, CDR2 SVGIG (reference sequence). The CDR3 has 14 amino acids. Donors were healthy HIV-negative adults without recently reported acute infections or vaccinations. Negatively enriched CD4+ T cells were divided by CD45RA into naive and memory.

This sequence was found in a man younger than 30 in good health. Some clones in this sample may be carry-over from other donors' samples. Sequencing used memory CD4+ T cells from PBMCs. Subset noted: CD45RA-negative fraction. The V gene is TRBV30, the J gene TRBJ1-1, with unresolved D. The CDR3 reads CAWSVLPGNAEAFF. As DNA, the CDR3 is TGTGCCTGGAGTGTACTTCCGGGAAACGCTGAAGCTTTCTTT.